The present entry profiles one T cell receptor beta chain with its context. Its antigen is still unknown. The data were taken from a study of CD8+ T cells in alopecia areata. From alopecia areata patients, lesional scalp punch biopsies and peripheral blood were collected. The researchers isolated CD4+ and CD8+ T cells from PBMCs by sorting. RNA extraction and reverse transcription yielded cDNA as sequencing template. Measured with immunoSEQ multiplex PCR; TCRdb has only the in-frame clones, and not every one. The sample shows 30,000 to 40,000 clones, more than 60% of them seen only once. Whole-study findings and limits: Lesional scalp exceeded normal scalp in clonality, especially in alopecia totalis/universalis. Relative to mice, TCR sharing across patients was less clear, a difference possibly HLA-related.

V lost 1 base to trimming and J lost 2 bases; unmatched junction nucleotides: 1. The CDR3 sequence is 15 residues long. Germline V gene lookup returns CDR1 LNHNV and CDR2 YYDKDF (reference sequence). This sequence originates from a human donor with alopecia areata. The sample taken for sequencing was NKG2D-low CD8+ T cells sorted from blood. J is TRBJ2-3 and V is TRBV15; 9 bases agree with TRBD1. The CDR3, as DNA: TGTGCCACCAGCAGAGGGACAGGGGCCACAGATACGCAGTATTTT. This sequence encodes CATSRGTGATDTQYF.